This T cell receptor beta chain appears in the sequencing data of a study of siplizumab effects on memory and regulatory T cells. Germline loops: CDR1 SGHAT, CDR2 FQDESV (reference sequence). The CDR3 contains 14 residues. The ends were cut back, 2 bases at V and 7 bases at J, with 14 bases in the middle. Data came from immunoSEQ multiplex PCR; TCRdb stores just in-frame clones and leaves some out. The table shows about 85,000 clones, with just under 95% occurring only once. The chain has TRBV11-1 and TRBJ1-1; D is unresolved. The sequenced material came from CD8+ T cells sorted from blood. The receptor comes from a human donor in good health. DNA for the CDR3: TGTGCCAGCAGCTTATTATCCAGGTTCGGTGAAGCTTTCTTT. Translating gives CASSLLSRFGEAFF.